The 23 T cell receptor beta chains below come from one sample, sequenced in a study of CD8+ T cells in alopecia areata. Extraction of RNA preceded its reverse transcription into cDNA, which served as the sequencing template. Libraries were prepared by immunoSEQ multiplex PCR; TCRdb keeps only in-frame clonotypes and omits some of them. The table shows 120,000 to 150,000 clones, with approximately 50% occurring only once. Input material: CD4+ T cells sorted from blood. Receptors originate from a human donor with alopecia areata.

The chain recombines TRBV7-9 with TRBJ2-3, with a possible D match to TRBD1 (5 bases). Trimming pared 3 bases from V and 2 bases from J, leaving 9 bases between. Germline loops: CDR1 SEHNR, CDR2 FQNEAQ (reference sequence). This CDR3 has 14 amino acids. CDR3 region: CASSFRVVTDTQYF. The DNA of the CDR3 is TGTGCCAGCAGCTTCAGGGTAGTCACAGATACGCAGTATTTT.

This clone came up a few times. This chain links TRBV5-1 with TRBJ2-5; D not certain. Per germline, CDR1 SGHRS and CDR2 YFSETQ. This CDR3 is 12 amino acids long. Trimming removed 2 bases at V and 10 bases at J, with 12 bases between. Here the CDR3 DNA reads TGCGCCAGCAGCTTACATTCGGTGGACCAGTACTTC. Its translation is CASSLHSVDQYF.

J is TRBJ2-1 and V is TRBV5-6; D perhaps matches TRBD1 (6 bases). Germline-derived CDR1 and CDR2 are SGHDT and YYEEEE. V lost 1 base and J 3 bases, leaving 11 bases between the germline ends. This CDR3 spans 15 amino acids. CDR3 nucleotide sequence: TGTGCCAGCAGCTTGAGTGGGGGCTTCTACAATGAGCAGTTCTTC. It yields the protein CASSLSGGFYNEQFF.

V usage is TRBV4-1 and J usage is TRBJ1-2, with D possibly being TRBD1 (5 bases). The CDR3 is 16 residues long. CDR1 is MGHRA, CDR2 YSYEKL, per germline. Trimming took off 4 bases at V and 7 bases at J, with 22 bases between the two ends. CDR3 in DNA: TGCGCCAGCAGCCTGGCATTCGGAGGGACCTTCGGTGGCTACACCTTC. Residues: CASSLAFGGTFGGYTF.

This clone has a handful of counts. The V call is TRBV5-1, the J call TRBJ2-3; D not certain. With 4 bases removed from V and 5 bases from J, the gap between germline ends came to 20 bases. This CDR3 spans 16 amino acids. Germline V gene lookup returns CDR1 SGHRS and CDR2 YFSETQ. The CDR3 DNA follows: TGCGCCAGCAGCGCCGTAGGATCCCTAAAGATAGATACGCAGTATTTT. The encoded protein is CASSAVGSLKIDTQYF.

This chain links TRBV2 with TRBJ1-1; TRBD1 matches 9 bases. The trim removed 4 bases at V and 5 bases at J, leaving 17 bases unmatched. Germline assignment: CDR1 SNHLY and CDR2 FYNNEI. The CDR3 is made up of 18 amino acids. The CDR3 DNA follows: TGTGCCAGCAGTGTTTCCTTCCGGGACAGGGAAACCGGGACTGAAGCTTTCTTT. This codes for CASSVSFRDRETGTEAFF.

The chain combines TRBV28 with TRBJ2-5; a possible D gene is TRBD2 (6 bases). The germline CDR1 and CDR2 sequences are MDHEN and SYDVKM. This CDR3 contains 14 residues. Trimming took 7 bases from V and 4 from J, leaving 16 bases between them. The CDR3 protein is CASTPRREGETQYF. CDR3 nucleotide sequence: TGTGCCAGCACTCCCCGGCGGGAAGGAGAGACCCAGTACTTC. Looking up the rest from reference TRBV28 and TRBJ2-5 gives the full variable domain: DVKVTQSSRYLVKRTGEKVFLECVQDMDHENMFWYRQDPGLGLRLIYFSYDVKMKEKGDIPEGYSVSREKKERFSLILESASTNQTSMYLCASTPRREGETQYFGPGTRLLVL.

With regard to this clone: The junction and the germline gene differ at one end; a read error may be behind it. This chain joins TRBV28 and TRBJ1-4; the match to TRBD1 covers 7 bases. There are 15 residues in the CDR3. The germline CDR1 and CDR2 sequences are MDHEN and SYDVKM. The CDR3 sequence is CASSPAGTVREKLFF. The CDR3 DNA follows: TGTGCCAGCAGTCCCGCCGGGACAGTCCGGGAAAAACTGTTTTTC.

This clone was counted between two and nine times. The chain is built from TRBV2 and TRBJ1-5; D is unresolved. CDR1 is SNHLY, CDR2 FYNNEI, per germline. Between the trimmed V and J ends, which lost 6 bases and 3 bases, there was a span of 9 bases. The CDR3 extends over 13 amino acids. CDR3 DNA sequence: TGTGCCAGCAGGGATGACTACAATCAGCCCCAGCATTTT. Amino acids: CASRDDYNQPQHF.

This rearrangement joins TRBV27 to TRBJ2-5; a weak D match, TRBD1 (6 bases). The V gene's germline CDR1 is MNHEY and CDR2 SMNVEV (reference sequence). Trimming removed 5 bases from V and 2 bases from J, with 18 bases in between. CDR3 length: 16 residues. The CDR3 bases are TGTGCCAGCAGTCCCCTCGCAGGGGCTCGGCAAGAGACCCAGTACTTC. Translating gives CASSPLAGARQETQYF.

This clone was recorded a few times. The chain has TRBV29-1 and TRBJ1-1; D remains ambiguous. The germline gives CDR1 SQVTM, CDR2 ANQGSEA. Trimming removed 4 bases from V and 0 bases from J, with 6 bases in between. This CDR3 has 12 amino acids. The CDR3 DNA reads TGCAGCGTTGCCGGGGTGAACACTGAAGCTTTCTTT. Encoded protein: CSVAGVNTEAFF.

The V and J genes are TRBV4-1 and TRBJ2-2; D is perhaps TRBD1 (6 bases). Germline CDR1 reads MGHRA; CDR2 reads YSYEKL. The V end lost 4 bases, the J end lost 4 bases, and 28 bases lay between the germline ends. The CDR3 totals 20 residues. For the CDR3, the DNA is TGCGCCAGCAGCCGATCATCACAGGGTCGGCTAGCCCCAGCCACCGGGGAGCTGTTTTTT. Translation: CASSRSSQGRLAPATGELFF.

This clone came up a few times. Its ends do not fully match the called genes, so a read error is possible. The genes are TRBV5-1 and TRBJ2-7; a weak D match, TRBD2 (6 bases). Germline lookup yields CDR1 SGHRS and CDR2 YFSETQ. The CDR3 spans 14 residues. In nucleotides, the CDR3 is TGCGCCAGCACCCTAACCTGGCTAGCGCCACTCCGTCACTTC. Encoded protein: CASTLTWLAPLRHF.

V usage is TRBV11-2 and J usage is TRBJ2-7, with 7 nucleotides matching TRBD1. Looked up from germline, CDR1 is SGHAT and CDR2 is FQNNGV. The CDR3 consists of 15 residues. The J segment lost 1 base and the V segment lost 6 bases, leaving 9 bases of the junction unmatched. CDR3 nucleotides: TGTGCCAGCAGACCACCGGGACAGAGTTCCTACGAGCAGTACTTC. Translated, it gives CASRPPGQSSYEQYF.

This clone was seen more than once but under ten times. The sample has other DNA sequences that encode this CDR3 too. In DNA, the CDR3 is TGTGCCAGCAGCAGGGGGGGCTATGGCTACACCTTC. Translation: CASSRGGYGYTF. This sequence joins TRBV27 and TRBJ1-2; 7 bases align to TRBD1. The CDR3 is made up of 12 amino acids. The V and J ends lost 6 bases and 4 bases, in that order; junction bases with no gene match: 2. Germline V gene data show CDR1 as MNHEY and CDR2 as SMNVEV (reference sequence).

There are a few counts of this clone. This chain connects TRBV7-2 to TRBJ2-3; 10 positions agree with TRBD2. The CDR3 loop spans 16 amino acids. Germline lookup yields CDR1 SGHTA and CDR2 FQGNSA. V lost 10 bases, J lost 1 base, and 11 bases stayed unmatched. CDR3 sequence (DNA): TGTGCCACTAAGAGATCAGGGACTAGCGGCACAGATACGCAGTATTTT. Translation: CATKRSGTSGTDTQYF.

The chain couples TRBV25-1 to TRBJ2-7; 12 bases are a match to TRBD1. The germline gives CDR1 MGHDK, CDR2 SYGVNS. This CDR3 has 18 amino acids. Trimming removed 2 bases from V and 3 bases from J; junction bases left unmatched: 11. The CDR3 sequence is CASSEARPGTGGFYEQYF. The CDR3 nucleotides are TGTGCCAGCAGTGAAGCTCGGCCAGGGACAGGGGGCTTCTACGAGCAGTACTTC.

The sample holds a few counts of this clone. The chain carries TRBV10-3 and TRBJ1-2; 10 nucleotides line up with TRBD1. V was clipped by 11 bases and J by 6 bases; unmatched bases: 6. Germline V gene data show CDR1 as ENHRY and CDR2 as SYGVKD. The CDR3 contains 12 residues. CDR3 region: CAATGTGDGYTF. The CDR3 nucleotides are TGTGCCGCGACCGGGACAGGGGATGGCTACACCTTC.

J is TRBJ1-2 and V is TRBV5-1; no definite D call. The CDR3 is 15 amino acids. V gave up 0 bases and J gave up 1 base, with 10 bases separating them. Germline-derived CDR1 and CDR2 are SGHRS and YFSETQ. CDR3 in DNA: TGCGCCAGCAGCTTGGCCTCCGGGAGTAACTATGGCTACACCTTC. Encoded protein: CASSLASGSNYGYTF.

A few counts support this clone. This rearrangement joins TRBV11-2 to TRBJ2-7; D is ambiguous. The V end lost 0 bases, the J end lost 5 bases, and 5 bases lay between the germline ends. Per germline, CDR1 SGHAT and CDR2 FQNNGV. The CDR3 has 12 residues. CDR3 region: CASSLDRNEQYF. CDR3 DNA sequence: TGTGCCAGCAGCTTAGATCGGAACGAGCAGTACTTC. Full variable domain (missing parts from reference TRBV11-2 and TRBJ2-7): EAGVAQSPRYKIIEKRQSVAFWCNPISGHATLYWYQQILGQGPKLLIQFQNNGVVDDSQLPKDRFSAERLKGVDSTLKIQPAKLEDSAVYLCASSLDRNEQYFGPGTRLTVT.

The J gene is TRBJ1-5, the V gene TRBV2; tentatively, D is TRBD1 (6 bases). CDR1 and CDR2 (germline): SNHLY, FYNNEI. With 8 bases removed from V and 0 bases from J, the gap between germline ends came to 17 bases. This CDR3 has 16 residues. CDR3 in amino acids: CASEGVGGPSNQPQHF. CDR3 nucleotide sequence: TGTGCCAGCGAGGGGGTCGGGGGACCTAGCAATCAGCCCCAGCATTTT. Based on the CDR3 plus reference TRBV2 and TRBJ1-5, the full variable domain is EPEVTQTPSHQVTQMGQEVILRCVPISNHLYFYWYRQILGQKVEFLVSFYNNEISEKSEIFDDQFSVERPDGSNFTLKIRSTKLEDSAMYFCASEGVGGPSNQPQHFGDGTRLSIL.

The genes are TRBV25-1 and TRBJ1-1; D uncertain. Germline lookup yields CDR1 MGHDK and CDR2 SYGVNS. CDR3 length equals 15 residues. The V end was cut by 0 bases, the J end by 0 bases, with 8 bases between. In DNA form, the CDR3 reads TGTGCCAGCAGTGAATATAAGGACCTGAACACTGAAGCTTTCTTT. Its protein is CASSEYKDLNTEAFF.

This sequence joins TRBV2 and TRBJ1-2; D is perhaps TRBD1 (6 bases). V gave up 4 bases and J gave up 5 bases, with 8 bases separating them. The germline V gene encodes CDR1 SNHLY and CDR2 FYNNEI. The CDR3 loop spans 12 amino acids. CDR3 nucleotides: TGTGCCAGCAGTGGAACAGGGTATGGCTACACCTTC. This gives the protein CASSGTGYGYTF.